Given below is one TCR beta chain in context. This CDR3 contains 15 residues. The ends lost 5 bases at V and 4 bases at J; junction bases unmatched: 8. Per germline, CDR1 LGHNT and CDR2 FRNRAP. The sample is drawn from a study of blood T cell repertoires in COVID-19. TCRdb's copy holds only in-frame clones and misses some; the assay was immunoSEQ multiplex PCR. The data show around 280,000 clones, approximately 83% seen once. This clonotype originated in a woman in her thirties who had recovered from COVID-19. The chain employs TRBV12-5 and TRBJ1-1; TRBD1 aligns across 9 bases. Sequencing was performed on peripheral blood. The CDR3 sequence: CASGQNRGLSTEAFF. The CDR3 DNA is TGTGCTAGTGGTCAGAACAGGGGGCTGAGCACTGAAGCTTTCTTT.